This TCR beta chain was profiled in a study of Ad26.COV2.S vaccination and SARS-CoV-2 variants. The junction had 12 bases not matched to a gene; V was cut back by 3 bases and J by 5 bases. The CDR3 spans 16 residues. The germline CDR1 and CDR2 sequences are SGHVS and FQNEAQ. Findings and limits, study-wide: Substantial breadth was reported for post-vaccination spike-specific CD8+ and CD4+ T cells. Quantification of TCR breadth and depth may have yielded underestimates of total T cell responses.

Remarks on this clone: Its antigen is not known.

Assay used: immunoSEQ multiplex PCR; TCRdb lists only in-frame clones, some missing. The table records around 350,000 clones, under 95% of them present only once. The sequencing here drew on peripheral blood, taken after recovery from COVID-19. The V and J genes are TRBV7-8 and TRBJ2-5; 7 bases match TRBD2. The clonotype was recovered from a human donor who had recovered from COVID-19. The DNA for the CDR3 is TGTGCCAGCAGCTTGCGCCCTAGCCCCGGGGGGGAGACCCAGTACTTC. It specifies CASSLRPSPGGETQYF.